Below, 9 T cell receptor beta chains from the same sample are listed, as sequenced in a study of Tregs in tolerant kidney transplant recipients. Assay used: immunoSEQ multiplex PCR; TCRdb lists only in-frame clones, some missing. The table records some 80,000 clones, roughly 98% of them present only once. Sequences were derived from CD4+ T cells from blood, sampled before the transplant. The origin of the receptors is a human donor who received a combined kidney and bone marrow transplant.

This chain links TRBV19 with TRBJ1-1; D call uncertain. V was shortened by 1 base and J by 5 bases, with 14 bases between the two germline ends. The germline gives CDR1 LNHDA, CDR2 SQIVND (reference sequence). There are 15 residues in the CDR3. The CDR3 is CASSIGVQVWTEAFF. DNA for the CDR3: TGTGCCAGTAGTATAGGGGTGCAGGTCTGGACTGAAGCTTTCTTT.

This chain links TRBV18 with TRBJ2-1; D is possibly TRBD1 (5 bases). V lost 1 base and J 2 bases, leaving 12 bases between the germline ends. The CDR3 has 16 residues. The V gene's germline CDR1 is KGHSH and CDR2 LQKENI. The CDR3 spells CASSPRRGGPYNEQFF. CDR3 sequence (DNA): TGTGCCAGCTCACCACGAAGGGGTGGCCCCTACAATGAGCAGTTCTTC.

The V gene is TRBV29-1, the J gene TRBJ2-4; 7 bases line up with TRBD1. This CDR3 comprises 12 residues. Germline V lookup: CDR1 SQVTM, CDR2 ANQGSEA. V gave up 6 bases and J gave up 5 bases; unmatched junction bases: 4. CDR3 loop: CSVKGAENIQYF. CDR3 DNA sequence: TGCAGCGTAAAGGGGGCCGAAAACATTCAGTACTTC. The complete variable domain, with remaining parts taken from reference TRBV29-1 and TRBJ2-4, reads SAVISQKPSRDICQRGTSLTIQCQVDSQVTMMFWYRQQPGQSLTLIATANQGSEATYESGFVIDKFPISRPNLTFSTLTVSNMSPEDSSIYLCSVKGAENIQYFGAGTRLSVL.

CDR3 sequence (DNA): TGTGCCAGCAGCTTAAACAGGGGGTCGGGTGAAGCTTTCTTT. It is translated as CASSLNRGSGEAFF. The chain joins TRBV11-2 to TRBJ1-1; TRBD1 matches at 8 bases. The germline CDR1 and CDR2 sequences are SGHAT and FQNNGV. CDR3 size: 14 residues. Trimming removed 2 bases from V and 7 bases from J; junction bases left unmatched: 6.

The V call is TRBV18, the J call TRBJ2-7, with 12 bases that match TRBD1. The CDR3 runs to 18 residues. Germline trimming cut 1 base from V and 4 bases from J; bases unmatched to any gene: 11. Per the germline V gene, CDR1 is KGHSH and CDR2 is LQKENI. CDR3: CASSPRLGQGAVGYEQYF. The DNA for the CDR3 is TGTGCCAGCTCACCACGGCTGGGACAGGGGGCTGTTGGATACGAGCAGTACTTC.

The V and J genes are TRBV7-8 and TRBJ1-4; D not resolved. Germline values: CDR1 SGHVS, CDR2 FQNEAQ. This CDR3 has 13 amino acids. Trimming shortened V by 2 bases and J by 5 bases, and 6 bases separated the two germline ends. CDR3 sequence reads: CASSLYRNEKLFF. The CDR3 coding sequence is TGTGCCAGCAGCTTATACAGAAATGAAAAACTGTTTTTT.

V gene TRBV7-9 combines with J gene TRBJ1-2, with D uncertain. Germline V gene lookup returns CDR1 SEHNR and CDR2 FQNEAQ (reference sequence). The germline V and J ends were trimmed by 1 base and 4 bases, with 7 bases remaining between them. The CDR3 extends over 13 amino acids. CDR3 DNA: TGTGCCAGCAGCTTAGACAGATCCTATGGCTACACCTTC. Translated, it gives CASSLDRSYGYTF.

The chain links TRBV5-1 to TRBJ2-5; D is undetermined. Trimming removed 1 base at V and 3 bases at J, with 16 bases between. The germline V gene encodes CDR1 SGHRS and CDR2 YFSETQ. This CDR3 spans 16 amino acids. CDR3 region: CASSLRASSREETQYF. The CDR3 nucleotides are TGCGCCAGCAGCTTGCGTGCCTCGAGTCGGGAAGAGACCCAGTACTTC.

This chain connects TRBV28 to TRBJ2-3; TRBD1 aligns across 8 bases. From germline, CDR1 is MDHEN and CDR2 SYDVKM. The CDR3 extends over 14 amino acids. The ends lost 5 bases at V and 0 bases at J; junction bases unmatched: 1. As DNA, the CDR3 is TGTGCCAGCAGTGACAGGGGTAGCACAGATACGCAGTATTTT. Protein sequence: CASSDRGSTDTQYF.